The T cell receptor beta chain under discussion was sequenced for a study of shared clonotypes between healthy human individuals. This CDR3 contains 16 residues. Germline CDR1 is MGHRA and CDR2 is YSYEKL. Trimming pared 4 bases from V and 1 base from J, leaving 16 bases between. In replicate PCRs of sorted subsets, roughly 200 ng DNA, approximately 32,000 T cell genomes, was used. Sequencing was performed with immunoSEQ multiplex PCR; in TCRdb, only in-frame clones are kept and a portion is missing. The table records about 2.4 million clones, around 90% of them present only once. The TCR sequence derives from a man aged 18 to 35 in good health. Sequencing used naive CD4+ T cells sorted from blood. Subset noted: CD45RA+ positively selected. The V gene is TRBV4-1, the J gene TRBJ1-1; no clear D gene. CDR3 coding DNA: TGCGCCAGCAGCCTTGCTGTGTCTCCGGGGAACACTGAAGCTTTCTTT. Amino acid sequence: CASSLAVSPGNTEAFF.